This is a list of T cell receptor beta chains from one sample in a study of CD8 T cells in Susac syndrome. TCRdb called the immunoSEQ multiplex PCR reads again in MiXCR, with one record for every CDR3 protein. This table has 150,000 to 200,000 distinct CDR3 sequences, more than 85% appearing once. The sample was CD8+ T cells from PBMCs. All receptors come from a human donor with Susac syndrome. Each CDR3 is given with its conserved first and last residue. The D gene is left open where the match is weak. Rows give clone size only sometimes, using once, few, many, or a class for an expanded clone.

cdr3_aa cdr3_nt j_call cdr3_length d_call v_call clone_size
CASSQGVDSGGWRGYTF TGCGCCAGCAGCCAGGGGGTGGATTCGGGGGGCTGGAGAGGCTACACCTTC TRBJ1-2 17 - TRBV4-1 -
CSARDSLASGIDGGELFF TGCAGTGCTAGAGATAGTTTGGCTAGCGGGATCGATGGTGGGGAGCTGTTTTTT TRBJ2-2 18 TRBD2 TRBV20-1 -
CASSAFSLETQYF TGTGCCAGCAGCGCCTTTTCCCTGGAGACCCAGTACTTC TRBJ2-5 13 - TRBV5-4 -
CSAGTGGYNEQFF TGCAGCGCCGGGACAGGGGGTTACAATGAGCAGTTCTTC TRBJ2-1 13 TRBD1 TRBV29-1 -
CASSYSRGGNPRLYEQYF TGTGCCAGCAGTTACAGCCGGGGGGGTAATCCTCGTCTCTACGAGCAGTACTTC TRBJ2-7 18 TRBD2 TRBV6-2/TRBV6-3 -
CASSFGRSNQPQHF TGTGCCAGCAGTTTTGGCCGCAGTAATCAGCCCCAGCATTTT TRBJ1-5 14 - TRBV27 -
CASSLVSGGEQYF TGTGCCAGCAGCTTGGTTAGCGGAGGCGAGCAGTACTTC TRBJ2-7 13 - TRBV7-2 once
CASSIYGGEKETQYF TGTGCCAGCAGCATTTACGGCGGGGAAAAAGAGACCCAGTACTTC TRBJ2-5 15 - TRBV11-2 -
CASSLAQTNTEAFF TGTGCCAGCAGCTTGGCACAGACGAACACTGAAGCTTTCTTT TRBJ1-1 14 - TRBV5-4 few
CASSTGVSGYGYTF TGTGCCAGCAGTACTGGGGTCAGCGGCTATGGCTACACCTTC TRBJ1-2 14 - TRBV25-1 -
CSVAGGGGYEQYF TGCAGCGTTGCAGGGGGGGGTGGATACGAGCAGTACTTC TRBJ2-7 13 - TRBV29-1 -
CASSLERISYEQYF TGCGCCAGCAGCTTGGAACGGATTTCCTACGAGCAGTACTTC TRBJ2-7 14 - TRBV5-1 -
CASSSGQGSDEQFF TGTGCCAGCAGCTCGGGACAGGGGAGCGATGAGCAGTTCTTC TRBJ2-1 14 TRBD1 TRBV11-2 few
CASSEGPSEAQHF TGTGCCAGCAGTGAGGGACCCTCTGAGGCCCAGCATTTT TRBJ1-5 13 - TRBV5-6 -
CASSTQGFGANYGYTF TGTGCCAGCAGCACGCAGGGTTTCGGAGCTAACTATGGCTACACCTTC TRBJ1-2 16 - TRBV7-9 -
CASSKQGWGNSPLHF TGTGCCAGCAGCAAACAGGGTTGGGGCAATTCACCCCTCCACTTT TRBJ1-6 15 - TRBV9 -
CAITKGEGNQPQHF TGTGCCATCACGAAGGGGGAAGGCAATCAGCCCCAGCATTTT TRBJ1-5 14 - TRBV10-3 -
CASSELSHGGETQYF TGCGCCAGCAGCGAGCTATCTCATGGGGGGGAGACCCAGTACTTC TRBJ2-5 15 - TRBV5-1 -
CSARGLAGDFDNEQFF TGCAGTGCTCGAGGACTAGCGGGAGATTTCGACAATGAGCAGTTCTTC TRBJ2-1 16 TRBD2 TRBV20-1 -
CSARGGASGEQFF TGCAGTGCTAGAGGGGGGGCTAGCGGCGAGCAGTTCTTC TRBJ2-1 13 - TRBV20-1 -
CASSYGHHQYF TGTGCCAGCAGTTACGGACACCACCAGTATTTT TRBJ2-3 11 - TRBV28 -
CASSLRRQGTERQGSQYF TGTGCCAGCAGCTTACGGCGACAAGGGACCGAACGACAGGGATCTCAGTACTTC TRBJ2-4 18 TRBD1 TRBV7-2 once
CAWRGTTGYGNIQYF TGTGCCTGGAGGGGGACCACAGGGTACGGAAACATTCAGTACTTC TRBJ2-4 15 - TRBV30 -
CASSSLAKNIQYF TGTGCCAGCAGTTCCTTAGCCAAAAACATTCAGTACTTC TRBJ2-4 13 - TRBV27 once
CASSQEPENTEAFF TGCGCCAGCAGCCAAGAACCAGAGAACACTGAAGCTTTCTTT TRBJ1-1 14 - TRBV4-1 -
CSARDDPSRSSYNEQFF TGCAGTGCTAGAGATGACCCAAGCAGGAGCTCCTACAATGAGCAGTTCTTC TRBJ2-1 17 - TRBV20-1 -
CASGRNLFF TGTGCCAGCGGAAGAAATCTGTTTTTT TRBJ1-4 9 - TRBV6-4 -
CASSSGTGPVQPQHF TGTGCCAGCAGTTCAGGGACAGGTCCAGTTCAGCCCCAGCATTTT TRBJ1-5 15 TRBD1 TRBV27 -
CSARPPVNEQFF TGCAGTGCTAGACCTCCGGTAAATGAGCAGTTCTTC TRBJ2-1 12 - TRBV20-1 -
CASSYQDSSEAFF TGTGCCAGCAGCTACCAGGACAGTTCCGAAGCTTTCTTT TRBJ1-1 13 - TRBV9 -
CATSRQGEGEQYF TGTGCTACATCCCGGCAGGGGGAAGGCGAGCAGTACTTC TRBJ2-7 13 TRBD1 TRBV6-1 -
CASRGGTGLDEQYF TGCGCCAGCAGGGGAGGGACAGGGCTCGACGAGCAGTACTTC TRBJ2-7 14 TRBD1 TRBV5-1 -
CASTPSGGARDTQYF TGTGCCAGCACACCTAGCGGGGGGGCGCGAGATACGCAGTATTTT TRBJ2-3 15 TRBD2 TRBV7-6 -
CASSLPWTSGYYEQYF TGTGCCAGCAGTTTACCTTGGACTAGCGGGTACTACGAGCAGTACTTC TRBJ2-7 16 TRBD2 TRBV28 -
CASSRDQGGYEQYF TGTGCCAGCAGCAGGGACCAGGGAGGCTACGAGCAGTACTTC TRBJ2-7 14 - TRBV3-1 -
CASSYFDGGRAGELFF TGTGCCAGCAGTTACTTCGACGGGGGGAGGGCCGGGGAGCTGTTTTTT TRBJ2-2 16 TRBD2 TRBV6-5 -
CASRSPSSENTEAFF TGTGCCAGCAGGTCACCATCCTCAGAGAACACTGAAGCTTTCTTT TRBJ1-1 15 - TRBV12-3/TRBV12-4 -
CASSEGGEQYF TGTGCCAGCAGTGAGGGAGGCGAGCAGTACTTC TRBJ2-7 11 - TRBV25-1 -
CATSDPREGITGELFF TGTGCCACCAGTGATCCCCGGGAGGGCATAACCGGGGAGCTGTTTTTT TRBJ2-2 16 TRBD2 TRBV24-1 -
CASIRSAVMLNVLTF TGTGCCAGCATCCGATCGGCAGTCATGCTTAACGTCCTGACTTTC TRBJ2-6 15 - TRBV7-9 -
CASSFKLAGGPHEQYF TGTGCCAGCAGCTTCAAACTAGCGGGGGGGCCTCACGAGCAGTACTTC TRBJ2-7 16 TRBD2 TRBV5-4 -